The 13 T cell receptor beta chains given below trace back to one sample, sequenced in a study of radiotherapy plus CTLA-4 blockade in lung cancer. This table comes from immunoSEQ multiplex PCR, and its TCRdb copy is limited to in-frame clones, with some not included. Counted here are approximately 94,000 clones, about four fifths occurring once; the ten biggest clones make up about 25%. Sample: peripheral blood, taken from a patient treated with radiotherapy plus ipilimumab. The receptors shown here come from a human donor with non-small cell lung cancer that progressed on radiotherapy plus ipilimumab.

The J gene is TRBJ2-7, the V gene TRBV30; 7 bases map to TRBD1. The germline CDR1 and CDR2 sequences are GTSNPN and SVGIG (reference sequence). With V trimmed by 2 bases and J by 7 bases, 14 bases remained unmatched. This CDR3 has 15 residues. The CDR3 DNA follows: TGTGCCTGGAGTTTTACAGGGGCCATTCTGCGGGAGCAGTACTTC. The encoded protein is CAWSFTGAILREQYF.

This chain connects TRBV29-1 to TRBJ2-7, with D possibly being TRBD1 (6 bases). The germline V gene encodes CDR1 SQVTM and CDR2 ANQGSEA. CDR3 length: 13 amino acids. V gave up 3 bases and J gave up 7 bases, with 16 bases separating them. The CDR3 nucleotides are TGCAGCGTTGAGTTAGGTTGGACAGATGAGCAGTACTTC. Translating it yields CSVELGWTDEQYF.

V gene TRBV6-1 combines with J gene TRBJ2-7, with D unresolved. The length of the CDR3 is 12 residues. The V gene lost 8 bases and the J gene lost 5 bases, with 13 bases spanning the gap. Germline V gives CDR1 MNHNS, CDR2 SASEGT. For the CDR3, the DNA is TGTGCCAGCGTGCCGCCCGGCAACGAGCAGTACTTC. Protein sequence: CASVPPGNEQYF.

The CDR3 protein is CASSLDPYNEQFF. In DNA form, the CDR3 reads TGTGCCAGCAGCTTAGACCCCTACAATGAGCAGTTCTTC. J is TRBJ2-1 and V is TRBV7-6; no firm D call. This CDR3 spans 13 amino acids. The germline V and J ends were trimmed by 1 base and 2 bases, with 3 bases remaining between them. Germline V gene data show CDR1 as SGHVS and CDR2 as FNYEAQ.

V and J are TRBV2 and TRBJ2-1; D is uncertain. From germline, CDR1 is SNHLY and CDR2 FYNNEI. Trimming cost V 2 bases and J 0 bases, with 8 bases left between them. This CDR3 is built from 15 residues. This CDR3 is CASSEKWNSYNEQFF. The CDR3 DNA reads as TGTGCCAGCAGTGAAAAGTGGAACTCCTACAATGAGCAGTTCTTC.

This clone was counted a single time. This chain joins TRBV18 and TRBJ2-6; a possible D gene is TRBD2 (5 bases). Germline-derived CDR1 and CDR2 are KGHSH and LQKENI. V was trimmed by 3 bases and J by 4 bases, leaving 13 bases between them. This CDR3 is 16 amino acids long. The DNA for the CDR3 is TGTGCCAGCTCACCCCGGGTAGCGCACGGGGCCAACGTCCTGACTTTC. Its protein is CASSPRVAHGANVLTF.

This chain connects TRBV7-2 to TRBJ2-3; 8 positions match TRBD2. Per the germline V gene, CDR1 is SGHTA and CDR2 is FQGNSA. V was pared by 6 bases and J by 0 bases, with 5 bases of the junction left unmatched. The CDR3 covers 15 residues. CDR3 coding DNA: TGTGCCAGCAGACGACTAGCGCTGAGCACAGATACGCAGTATTTT. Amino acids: CASRRLALSTDTQYF.

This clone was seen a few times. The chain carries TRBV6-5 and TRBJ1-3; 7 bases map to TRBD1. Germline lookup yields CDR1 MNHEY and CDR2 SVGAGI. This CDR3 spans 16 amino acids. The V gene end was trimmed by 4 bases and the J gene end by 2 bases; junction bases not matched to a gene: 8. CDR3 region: CASSLSTGAAGNTIYF. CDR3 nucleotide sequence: TGTGCCAGCAGTTTATCTACAGGGGCGGCTGGAAACACCATATATTTT.

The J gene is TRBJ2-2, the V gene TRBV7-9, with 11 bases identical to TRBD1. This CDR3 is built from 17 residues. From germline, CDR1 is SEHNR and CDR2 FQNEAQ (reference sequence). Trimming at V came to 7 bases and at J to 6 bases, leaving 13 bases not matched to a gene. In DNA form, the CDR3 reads TGTGCCAGCACCACCCCCTCCGGGACAGGGGGATCCGGGGAGCTGTTTTTT. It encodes CASTTPSGTGGSGELFF.

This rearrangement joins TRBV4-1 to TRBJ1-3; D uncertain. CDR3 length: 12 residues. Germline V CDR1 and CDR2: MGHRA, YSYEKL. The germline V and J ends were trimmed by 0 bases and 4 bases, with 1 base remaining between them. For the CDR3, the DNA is TGCGCCAGCAGCCAAGAGGGAAACACCATATATTTT. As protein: CASSQEGNTIYF.

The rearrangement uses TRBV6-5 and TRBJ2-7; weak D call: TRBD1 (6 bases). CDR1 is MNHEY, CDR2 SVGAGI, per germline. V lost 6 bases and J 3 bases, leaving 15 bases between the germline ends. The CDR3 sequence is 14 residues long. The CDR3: CASSSNRASYEQYV. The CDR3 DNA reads TGTGCCAGCAGCTCAAACAGGGCCAGCTACGAGCAGTACGTC.

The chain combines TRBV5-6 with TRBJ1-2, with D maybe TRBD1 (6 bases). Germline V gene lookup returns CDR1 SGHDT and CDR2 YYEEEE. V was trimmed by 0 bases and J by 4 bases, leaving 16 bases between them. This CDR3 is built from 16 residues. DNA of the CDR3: TGTGCCAGCAGCTTGGGGGGAGGAACAGGGATCTATGGCTACACCTTC. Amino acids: CASSLGGGTGIYGYTF.

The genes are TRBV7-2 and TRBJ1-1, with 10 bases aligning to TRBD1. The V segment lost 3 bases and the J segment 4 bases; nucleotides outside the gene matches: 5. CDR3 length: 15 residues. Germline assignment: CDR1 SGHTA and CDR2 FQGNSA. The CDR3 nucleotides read TGTGCCAGCAGCTTTTGGACAGGGGGAGGCACTGAAGCTTTCTTT. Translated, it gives CASSFWTGGGTEAFF.